The rows below give T cell receptor beta chains drawn from one sample of a study of T cell responses to AZD1222 COVID-19 vaccine. Generated by immunoSEQ multiplex PCR, the TCRdb table keeps only in-frame clones and is missing some. The sample gives 150,000 to 200,000 clones, roughly 93% of which show up once; roughly 0.99% is in the top ten. The sample consisted of peripheral blood, taken on day 0 of AZD1222 vaccination. The receptors were gathered from an adult in good health. CDR3s include the opening cysteine and the closing phenylalanine or tryptophan. The D gene is left open where the match is weak. A clone size is listed for some rows: how often the clone was seen (once, few, many), or a class if it is expanded.

length,D,J,V,size,CDR3,DNA
14,-,TRBJ2-7,TRBV15,-,CATSRGQAPYEQYF,TGTGCCACCAGCAGAGGACAGGCACCCTACGAGCAGTACTTC
14,-,TRBJ2-7,TRBV2,-,CASSEVLGAYEQYF,TGTGCCAGCAGTGAAGTTCTGGGGGCCTACGAGCAGTACTTC
17,TRBD2,TRBJ2-2,TRBV7-3,-,CASSSSRLAGDTGELFF,TGTGCCAGCAGCTCCTCCCGACTAGCGGGAGACACCGGGGAGCTGTTTTTT
13,-,TRBJ1-3,TRBV2,few,CASTRTEGNTIYF,TGTGCCAGCACTCGAACAGAGGGAAACACCATATATTTT
15,-,TRBJ2-7,TRBV7-2,-,CASSSAAARTYEQYF,TGTGCCAGCAGCTCCGCAGCGGCAAGGACCTACGAGCAGTACTTC
13,-,TRBJ1-2,TRBV5-1,-,CASSLAPGAGPSF,TGCGCCAGCAGCTTGGCCCCGGGGGCTGGACCCTCCTTC
15,TRBD1,TRBJ1-4,TRBV9,-,CASSVRQGQGEKLFF,TGTGCCAGCAGCGTACGACAGGGGCAGGGTGAAAAACTGTTTTTT
14,-,TRBJ1-1,TRBV28,many,CASTLEQPNTEAFF,TGTGCCAGCACCCTTGAACAGCCGAACACTGAAGCTTTCTTT
15,TRBD2,TRBJ2-2,TRBV5-1,-,CASSPWTSGGGELFF,TGCGCCAGCAGCCCCTGGACTAGCGGGGGCGGGGAGCTGTTTTTT
13,-,TRBJ1-2,TRBV6-6,-,CASSYSMTVGYTF,TGTGCCAGCAGTTACTCGATGACAGTTGGCTACACCTTC
12,TRBD1,TRBJ2-7,TRBV27,-,CASSRTGDEQYF,TGTGCCAGCAGCCGAACAGGGGACGAGCAGTACTTC
19,-,TRBJ2-7,TRBV10-3,-,CAISDSTSVRGRSPYEQYF,TGTGCCATCAGTGACAGTACTAGTGTTCGGGGGAGGTCCCCCTACGAGCAGTACTTC
13,-,TRBJ2-1,TRBV28,-,CASSRHRGNEQFF,TGTGCCAGCAGTCGACACCGAGGAAATGAGCAGTTCTTC
16,-,TRBJ2-7,TRBV19,-,CASSIGGDLSTDEQYF,TGTGCCAGTAGTATCGGCGGAGACTTGAGTACTGACGAGCAGTACTTC
13,-,TRBJ2-5,TRBV5-8,-,CASSFQGWETQYF,TGTGCCAGCAGCTTCCAGGGGTGGGAGACCCAGTACTTC
12,-,TRBJ1-5,TRBV28,once,CASSLSQQPQHF,TGTGCCAGCAGTTTATCCCAACAGCCCCAGCATTTT
14,-,TRBJ2-7,TRBV7-2,few,CASSSARGPYEQYF,TGTGCCAGCAGCTCCGCAAGGGGCCCCTACGAGCAGTACTTC
18,-,TRBJ2-5,TRBV11-2,-,CASSLELGASSTQETQYF,TGTGCCAGCAGCTTAGAGTTAGGGGCTAGCTCTACCCAAGAGACCCAGTACTTC
13,-,TRBJ2-3,TRBV6-5,-,CASSLPGTDTQYF,TGTGCCAGCAGTCTCCCAGGGACAGATACGCAGTATTTT
16,TRBD2,TRBJ2-3,TRBV3-1/TRBV3-2,once,CASSRNSGGAGDTQYF,TGTGCCAGCAGCCGAAATAGCGGGGGGGCAGGAGATACGCAGTATTTT
17,-,TRBJ2-2,TRBV24-1,-,CATSDLSGTVGTGELFF,TGTGCCACCAGTGATTTGTCCGGGACGGTGGGGACCGGGGAGCTGTTTTTT
16,TRBD1,TRBJ1-5,TRBV11-3,-,CASSSGGTGSNQPQHF,TGTGCCAGCAGCTCTGGGGGGACAGGGAGTAATCAGCCCCAGCATTTT
16,TRBD1,TRBJ1-2,TRBV7-3,-,CASSLMGQGMDYGYTF,TGTGCCAGCAGCTTAATGGGACAGGGCATGGACTATGGCTACACCTTC
14,TRBD2,TRBJ2-1,TRBV7-3,-,CASSPSGAGNEQFF,TGTGCCAGCAGCCCTAGCGGGGCGGGTAATGAGCAGTTCTTC
15,TRBD2,TRBJ2-1,TRBV7-3,-,CASSSGLADYNEQFF,TGTGCCAGCAGCTCCGGACTAGCGGATTACAATGAGCAGTTCTTC
13,-,TRBJ1-2,TRBV27,-,CASWGSVEVGYTF,TGTGCCAGCTGGGGTTCAGTGGAAGTTGGCTACACCTTC
19,-,TRBJ1-2,TRBV19,-,CASSTIQGRRASMPYGYTF,TGTGCCAGTAGTACAATACAGGGCCGGAGGGCCTCTATGCCCTATGGCTACACCTTC
14,-,TRBJ2-2,TRBV3-1/TRBV3-2,-,CASRGNLNTGELFF,TGTGCCAGCAGGGGAAATCTAAACACCGGGGAGCTGTTTTTT
15,-,TRBJ2-7,TRBV19,-,CASSITSAFTYEQYF,TGTGCCAGTAGTATAACGTCAGCTTTTACCTACGAGCAGTACTTC
17,-,TRBJ2-2,TRBV4-2,-,CASSQDLVRGNTGELFF,TGTGCCAGCAGCCAAGATTTGGTGAGGGGGAACACCGGGGAGCTGTTTTTT
14,-,TRBJ1-3,TRBV5-6,-,CASSVGPGGNTIYF,TGTGCCAGCAGCGTGGGGCCAGGTGGAAACACCATATATTTT
15,TRBD1,TRBJ1-1,TRBV9,-,CASSVFATGDTEAFF,TGTGCCAGCAGCGTCTTCGCGACAGGGGACACTGAAGCTTTCTTT
17,TRBD1,TRBJ1-2,TRBV3-1/TRBV3-2,-,CASSSHGQGASDYGYTF,TGTGCCAGCAGCTCCCACGGACAGGGGGCGTCGGACTATGGCTACACCTTC
15,TRBD2,TRBJ2-1,TRBV28,-,CASQKGTSGIREQFF,TGTGCCAGCCAGAAAGGGACTAGCGGGATTCGAGAGCAGTTCTTC
12,-,TRBJ2-7,TRBV5-1,-,CASSSTRGEQYF,TGCGCCAGCAGCTCGACCCGGGGCGAGCAGTACTTC
15,TRBD2,TRBJ2-7,TRBV11-1,-,CASSPSSGRGYEQYF,TGTGCCAGCAGCCCCTCCAGCGGGAGGGGCTACGAGCAGTACTTC
14,TRBD2,TRBJ2-1,TRBV28,-,CASRLAGASNEQFF,TGTGCCAGCAGATTAGCGGGAGCATCCAATGAGCAGTTCTTC
17,-,TRBJ1-4,TRBV5-1,-,CASSLAAGAPSGEKLFF,TGCGCCAGCAGCTTGGCCGCTGGGGCACCCTCGGGAGAAAAACTGTTTTTT
15,TRBD2,TRBJ2-1,TRBV28,-,CASSPAGADYNEQFF,TGTGCCAGCAGTCCGGCGGGAGCGGACTACAATGAGCAGTTCTTC
13,-,TRBJ1-2,TRBV2,-,CASSWTLYYGYTF,TGTGCCAGCAGCTGGACACTATATTATGGCTACACCTTC
16,-,TRBJ1-4,TRBV14,-,CASSQSGGAIYEKLFF,TGTGCCAGCAGCCAATCTGGGGGGGCCATTTATGAAAAACTGTTTTTT
17,TRBD2,TRBJ2-7,TRBV5-1,-,CASSFRASGASSYEQYF,TGCGCCAGCAGCTTCCGGGCTAGCGGGGCCAGCTCCTACGAGCAGTACTTC
16,TRBD2,TRBJ2-5,TRBV7-3,-,CASSALPPSGRETQYF,TGTGCCAGCAGCGCCCTACCCCCCAGCGGGAGAGAGACCCAGTACTTC
14,-,TRBJ1-2,TRBV19,-,CASIHRDSNYGYTF,TGTGCCAGTATCCACAGGGACTCTAACTATGGCTACACCTTC
16,TRBD2,TRBJ2-3,TRBV9,-,CASSVYGSGRSDTQYF,TGTGCCAGCAGCGTATATGGCAGCGGGAGATCAGATACGCAGTATTTT
13,-,TRBJ2-1,TRBV4-2,-,CASSQARQDEQFF,TGTGCCAGCAGCCAGGCGAGACAGGATGAGCAGTTCTTC
11,-,TRBJ1-5,TRBV19,few,CASGAGQPQHF,TGTGCCTCGGGGGCAGGGCAGCCCCAGCATTTT